This T cell receptor beta chain was recovered during a study of blood T cell repertoires in COVID-19. Study at large: COVID-19 samples from acute and convalescent phases originated in the United States, Italy and Spain. From T cells, B-cell-depleted T cells, or PBMCs came the material, which was cDNA or gDNA.

The CDR3 consists of 13 residues. V was pared by 4 bases and J by 8 bases, with 12 bases between. CDR1 SGHVS and CDR2 FQNEAQ come from the germline V gene. As originally analysed: Reference gene primer amplification gave estimated nucleated cell counts. Sequenced by immunoSEQ multiplex PCR; TCRdb stores in-frame clones only, minus some. V and J calls and clone size are given by that table; D and trimming were obtained from the DNA. The sample includes 200,000 to 250,000 clones, 84% of them seen just once. Sequencing was done on a sample of peripheral blood. This TCR derives from a man over 45 with active or convalescent COVID-19. V and J are TRBV7-8 and TRBJ1-5, with D uncertain. DNA for the CDR3: TGTGCCAGCAGCTCCTTGGGCCAGGAGCCCCAGCATTTT. Its protein product is CASSSLGQEPQHF.